The present T cell receptor (beta chain) was sequenced within a study of OX40 agonist ivuxolimab in advanced cancers. Study in general: Patient treatment consisted of intravenous ivuxolimab administration every 2 weeks at 0.01 to 10 mg/kg. Study results and caveats: Expanded clones tended on average to be more numerous among CD8+ T cells than CD4+.

Clones were sequenced by immunoSEQ multiplex PCR, and TCRdb holds only the in-frame ones, with some missing. The sample records tens of thousands of clones, 70% to 90% being singletons. This clone was seen a few times. No antigen is known for it. This CDR3 spans 14 amino acids. Trimming removed 7 bases at V and 1 base at J, with 16 bases between. Germline loops: CDR1 GTSNPN, CDR2 SVGIG (reference sequence). The rearrangement joins TRBV30 to TRBJ1-1, with D possibly being TRBD1 (5 bases). Here the sequenced sample was CD4+ or CD8+ T cells sorted from blood, taken in a trial of the OX40 agonist ivuxolimab. The TCR originated in an adult with an advanced solid tumor such as melanoma, head and neck, liver or kidney cancer. The CDR3 reads CALGPSRGNTEAFF. CDR3 DNA: TGTGCCTTGGGACCCTCTAGGGGGAACACTGAAGCTTTCTTT.